This T cell receptor (beta chain) comes out of a study of blood T cells in healthy people across ages. This clonotype appeared a few times. Its antigen is currently unknown. Regarding the study as a whole: Roughly linear age-related decline in beta diversity appeared, significant by age around 40.

V lost 6 bases, J lost 10 bases, and 10 bases stayed unmatched. Germline-derived CDR1 and CDR2 are KGHDR and SFDVKD. The CDR3 is made up of 14 amino acids. Sample-barcoded 5' priming and a J-beta primer mix drove a second PCR of about 7 to 12 cycles. The template-switch adaptor was a 5' adaptor with 12 random nucleotides. It tagged each cDNA molecule. TCRdb redid the calling of the 5' RACE reads with MiXCR, one entry per CDR3 protein. The table has 2 million or so distinct CDR3 sequences, 40% to 55% seen once. This clonotype originated in a woman between 40 and 50 years old in good health. The sequencing sample was made of blood. J is TRBJ2-1 and V is TRBV24-1; 8 bases are a match to TRBD2. DNA of the CDR3: TGTGCCACCAGTCGAGCGGGGGCCTACCGGGAGCAGTTCTTC. This sequence encodes CATSRAGAYREQFF.